This T cell receptor (beta chain) was retrieved from a study of cytomegalovirus exposure and HLA in healthy donors. Overall study results and limits: The investigators catalogued some 150 TCR beta chains as cytomegalovirus-associated.

The germline V and J ends were trimmed by 4 bases and 3 bases, with 9 bases remaining between them. Germline V gene sequence: CDR1 KGHSH, CDR2 LQKENI. This CDR3 region has 13 residues. For this clone: Its cognate antigen is unknown.

Both 60 Vbeta primers and 13 Jbeta primers went into the PCR. Generated by immunoSEQ multiplex PCR, the TCRdb table keeps only in-frame clones and is missing some. This table holds some 60,000 clones, about 80% found once. This clonotype originated in a man aged 40-50 years in good health and CMV-seronegative. This chain connects TRBV18 to TRBJ1-2; possible D gene TRBD1, 5 bases. The sample comprised PBMCs. The CDR3, as DNA: TGTGCCAGCTCACGGAAACAGGACTATGGCTACACCTTC. Translation gives CASSRKQDYGYTF.